This T cell receptor beta chain was identified in a study of PD-1 blockade in classical Hodgkin lymphoma. For the study at large: It was nivolumab at 3 mg/kg, given intravenously every 2 weeks, that patients received.

The repertoire was sequenced with immunoSEQ multiplex PCR; TCRdb's copy has only in-frame clones and lacks some. The table includes tens of thousands of clones, about 90% detected once. Time point in this sample: cycle 4 day 1 (C4D1), after less than 7 weeks of nivolumab. Brentuximab vedotin exposure varied among the patients, all of whom had relapsed after autologous stem cell transplantation. When best responses were assessed, they were complete response, partial response or progressive disease. Trimming shortened V by 1 base and J by 0 bases, and 9 bases separated the two germline ends. The CDR3 spans 15 residues. Germline V gene lookup returns CDR1 SGHRS and CDR2 YFSETQ. This clone is a singleton in its sample. What it binds is not known. The study's findings and limits: Complete responders' diversity at baseline resembled that of newly diagnosed patients. Significantly greater TCR diversity emerged by C4D1 in CD4+ cells but not CD8+ cells.

The receptor's source is a human donor with classical Hodgkin lymphoma. Specimen: peripheral blood mononuclear cells (PBMCs), collected before the fourth cycle of nivolumab. The chain carries TRBV5-1 and TRBJ2-3; no clear D gene. CDR3 protein: CASSLSTASTDTQYF. CDR3 nucleotide sequence: TGCGCCAGCAGCTTGTCAACGGCCAGCACAGATACGCAGTATTTT.